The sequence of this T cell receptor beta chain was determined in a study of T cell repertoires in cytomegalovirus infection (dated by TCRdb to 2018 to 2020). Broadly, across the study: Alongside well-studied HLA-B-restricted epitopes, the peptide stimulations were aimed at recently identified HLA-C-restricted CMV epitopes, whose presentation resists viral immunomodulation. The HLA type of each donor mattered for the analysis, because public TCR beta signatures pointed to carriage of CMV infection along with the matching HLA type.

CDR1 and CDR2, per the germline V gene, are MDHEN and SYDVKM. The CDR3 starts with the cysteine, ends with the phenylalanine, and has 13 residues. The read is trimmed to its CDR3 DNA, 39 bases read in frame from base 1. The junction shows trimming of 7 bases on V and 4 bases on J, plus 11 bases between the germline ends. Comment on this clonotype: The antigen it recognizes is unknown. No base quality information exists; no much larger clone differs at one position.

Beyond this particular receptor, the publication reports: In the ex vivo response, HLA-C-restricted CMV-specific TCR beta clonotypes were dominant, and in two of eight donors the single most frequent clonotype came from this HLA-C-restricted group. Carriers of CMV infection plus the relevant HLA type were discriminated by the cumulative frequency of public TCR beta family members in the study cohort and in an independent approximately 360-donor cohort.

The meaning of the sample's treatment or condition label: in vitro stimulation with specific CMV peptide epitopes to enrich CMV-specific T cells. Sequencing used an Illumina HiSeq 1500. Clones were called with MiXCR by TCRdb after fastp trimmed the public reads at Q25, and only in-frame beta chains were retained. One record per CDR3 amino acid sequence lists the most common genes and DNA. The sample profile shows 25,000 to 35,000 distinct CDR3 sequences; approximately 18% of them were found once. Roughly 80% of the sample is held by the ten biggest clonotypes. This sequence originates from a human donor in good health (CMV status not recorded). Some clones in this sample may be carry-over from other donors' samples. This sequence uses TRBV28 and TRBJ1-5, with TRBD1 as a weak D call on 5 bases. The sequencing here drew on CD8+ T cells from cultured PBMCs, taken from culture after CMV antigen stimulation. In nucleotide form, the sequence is TGTGCCAGCATTACCGGGGGGAATCAGCCCCAGCATTTT. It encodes CASITGGNQPQHF.